This is a list of T cell receptor beta chains from one sample in a study of cytomegalovirus exposure and HLA in healthy donors. Assay used: immunoSEQ multiplex PCR; TCRdb lists only in-frame clones, some missing. The sample holds roughly 190,000 clones; around 79% are singletons and the top ten take roughly 1.4%. Sample: PBMCs. The receptors shown here come from a woman aged 50 to 65 in good health and CMV-seronegative. Each CDR3 is given with its conserved first and last residue. D genes are given only for firm matches. Only some rows state a clone size, as once, few, many or a class for expanded clones.

J: TRBJ1-2; size: once; V: TRBV6-6; D: -; CDR3: CASIGQFGYTF; DNA: TGTGCCAGCATTGGACAGTTTGGCTACACCTTC
J: TRBJ2-1; size: -; V: TRBV18; D: TRBD2; CDR3: CASSPGTRGSYEQFF; DNA: TGTGCCAGCTCACCGGGGACTAGAGGTTCCTATGAGCAGTTCTTC
J: TRBJ1-4; size: -; V: TRBV7-9; D: TRBD1; CDR3: CASSPTGGAEKLFF; DNA: TGTGCCAGCAGCCCAACAGGGGGCGCCGAAAAACTGTTTTTT
J: TRBJ2-7; size: few; V: TRBV5-1; D: -; CDR3: CASSLSGVDRSPTRF; DNA: TGCGCCAGCAGCTTATCCGGGGTGGACAGATCTCCTACGCGTTTC
J: TRBJ1-5; size: -; V: TRBV19; D: -; CDR3: CASSTGARGQPQHF; DNA: TGTGCCAGTAGTACAGGGGCGCGCGGTCAGCCCCAGCATTTT
J: TRBJ2-7; size: -; V: TRBV28; D: -; CDR3: CASGAKIPYEQYF; DNA: TGTGCCAGCGGAGCTAAAATACCCTACGAGCAGTACTTC
J: TRBJ2-2; size: -; V: TRBV5-1; D: TRBD2; CDR3: CASSLLTSGRASVYGELFF; DNA: TGCGCCAGCAGCCTCCTGACTAGCGGGAGGGCCTCCGTATACGGGGAGCTGTTTTTT
J: TRBJ1-5; size: -; V: TRBV6-6; D: -; CDR3: CASTLEGYQPQHF; DNA: TGTGCCAGCACTCTAGAGGGTTATCAGCCCCAGCATTTT
J: TRBJ1-2; size: -; V: TRBV5-1; D: TRBD1; CDR3: CASSTLQGATGGYTF; DNA: TGCGCCAGCAGCACCCTACAGGGGGCAACGGGGGGCTACACCTTC
J: TRBJ1-2; size: -; V: TRBV4-3; D: TRBD1; CDR3: CASSQDLQGANGYTF; DNA: TGCGCCAGCAGCCAAGATCTACAGGGGGCAAATGGCTACACCTTC
J: TRBJ2-3; size: -; V: TRBV7-9; D: -; CDR3: CASSRTLTLGTDTQYF; DNA: TGTGCCAGCAGCCGAACTTTGACACTTGGCACAGATACGCAGTATTTT
J: TRBJ1-1; size: -; V: TRBV7-9; D: -; CDR3: CSSSSLRGGTEAFF; DNA: TGTTCCAGCAGCTCCCTCAGGGGAGGGACTGAAGCTTTCTTT
J: TRBJ2-5; size: few; V: TRBV5-4; D: TRBD1; CDR3: CASSLATGTRGETQYF; DNA: TGTGCCAGCAGCTTGGCCACGGGGACCAGGGGGGAGACCCAGTACTTC
J: TRBJ2-1; size: -; V: TRBV18; D: -; CDR3: CASSPPRTTINNEQFF; DNA: TGTGCCAGCTCACCGCCCAGAACAACCATCAACAATGAGCAGTTCTTC
J: TRBJ1-5; size: -; V: TRBV7-9; D: -; CDR3: CASSPGGGQPQHF; DNA: TGTGCCAGCAGCCCGGGGGGCGGACAGCCCCAGCATTTT
J: TRBJ2-2; size: -; V: TRBV15; D: TRBD1; CDR3: CATSRGTGTGSTGELFF; DNA: TGTGCCACCAGTAGGGGAACCGGGACAGGGTCCACCGGGGAGCTGTTTTTT
J: TRBJ1-2; size: -; V: TRBV18; D: TRBD1; CDR3: CASSPQETGGNGYTF; DNA: TGTGCCAGCTCACCACAAGAGACAGGGGGCAATGGCTACACCTTC
J: TRBJ1-4; size: -; V: TRBV6-5; D: -; CDR3: CASSYSFSWPGEKLFF; DNA: TGTGCCAGCAGTTACTCTTTTTCCTGGCCCGGGGAAAAACTGTTTTTT
J: TRBJ2-5; size: -; V: TRBV9; D: TRBD1; CDR3: CASSVRTGTGGETQYF; DNA: TGTGCCAGCAGCGTGCGTACTGGGACAGGCGGAGAGACCCAGTACTTC
J: TRBJ2-7; size: -; V: TRBV5-1; D: -; CDR3: CASSPRVGDEQYF; DNA: TGCGCCAGCAGCCCTAGGGTAGGGGACGAGCAGTACTTC
J: TRBJ1-1; size: -; V: TRBV6-5; D: -; CDR3: CASRPTHRNTEAFF; DNA: TGTGCCAGCAGGCCTACCCACAGGAACACTGAAGCTTTCTTT
J: TRBJ2-1; size: -; V: TRBV28; D: -; CDR3: CASNLPERSYNEQFF; DNA: TGTGCCAGTAACCTCCCCGAGAGGTCGTACAATGAGCAGTTCTTC
J: TRBJ1-1; size: -; V: TRBV29-1; D: TRBD1; CDR3: CSGTGGLDTEAFF; DNA: TGCAGCGGCACAGGGGGACTTGACACTGAAGCTTTCTTT
J: TRBJ2-5; size: -; V: TRBV19; D: TRBD2; CDR3: CASSTGPTSGQETQYF; DNA: TGTGCCAGTAGTACTGGACCGACTAGCGGCCAAGAGACCCAGTACTTC
J: TRBJ2-3; size: -; V: TRBV4-3; D: -; CDR3: CASSLGAGSVDTQYF; DNA: TGCGCCAGCAGCCTGGGTGCGGGGTCTGTGGATACGCAGTATTTT
J: TRBJ2-7; size: few; V: TRBV6-1; D: -; CDR3: CASWTRNLYEQYF; DNA: TGTGCCAGCTGGACAAGAAATCTCTACGAGCAGTACTTC
J: TRBJ1-4; size: -; V: TRBV5-6; D: -; CDR3: CASSFLRGNEKLFF; DNA: TGTGCCAGCAGCTTTCTCAGGGGTAATGAAAAACTGTTTTTT
J: TRBJ2-1; size: -; V: TRBV7-2; D: -; CDR3: CASSLALAATSYNEQFF; DNA: TGTGCCAGCAGCTTAGCGCTAGCAGCTACCTCCTACAATGAGCAGTTCTTC
J: TRBJ2-5; size: once; V: TRBV6-6; D: TRBD2; CDR3: CASSYSGLAGQETQYF; DNA: TGTGCCAGCAGTTACTCGGGACTAGCGGGTCAAGAGACCCAGTACTTC
J: TRBJ2-2; size: -; V: TRBV4-2; D: -; CDR3: CASSQDRGGFTGELFF; DNA: TGTGCCAGCAGCCAAGATCGGGGTGGGTTCACCGGGGAGCTGTTTTTT
J: TRBJ2-3; size: -; V: TRBV5-4; D: TRBD2; CDR3: CASSLGRAGGMDTQYF; DNA: TGTGCCAGCAGCTTGGGGAGAGCGGGGGGGATGGATACGCAGTATTTT
J: TRBJ1-1; size: -; V: TRBV11-2; D: TRBD1; CDR3: CASSQGTGSTEAFF; DNA: TGTGCCAGCAGCCAAGGGACAGGGAGCACTGAAGCTTTCTTT
J: TRBJ1-3; size: -; V: TRBV10-3; D: TRBD1; CDR3: CAISENPGQGTIYF; DNA: TGTGCCATCAGCGAAAACCCGGGACAGGGCACCATATATTTT
J: TRBJ2-7; size: -; V: TRBV4-3; D: -; CDR3: CASSQGTAAYEQYF; DNA: TGCGCCAGCAGCCAAGGGACAGCCGCCTACGAGCAGTACTTC
J: TRBJ1-4; size: few; V: TRBV7-9; D: -; CDR3: CASSLAQSTNEKLFF; DNA: TGTGCCAGCAGCTTAGCGCAGTCAACTAATGAAAAACTGTTTTTT
J: TRBJ2-7; size: -; V: TRBV7-9; D: -; CDR3: CASSLEGPREEQYF; DNA: TGTGCCAGCAGCTTAGAGGGTCCCAGGGAAGAGCAGTACTTC
J: TRBJ2-4; size: -; V: TRBV29-1; D: -; CDR3: CSVTLPSGGRYF; DNA: TGCAGCGTCACCCTCCCTTCTGGTGGGAGGTACTTC
J: TRBJ2-2; size: few; V: TRBV4-2; D: -; CDR3: CASSPGQTNTGELFF; DNA: TGTGCCAGCAGCCCCGGACAGACGAACACCGGGGAGCTGTTTTTT
J: TRBJ2-1; size: -; V: TRBV7-6; D: TRBD2; CDR3: CASSWTSGRPRYNEQFF; DNA: TGTGCCAGCAGCTGGACTAGCGGGAGACCCAGATACAATGAGCAGTTCTTC
J: TRBJ2-7; size: -; V: TRBV19; D: TRBD1; CDR3: CASSEGQGIYEQYF; DNA: TGTGCCAGTAGTGAGGGACAGGGAATCTACGAGCAGTACTTC
J: TRBJ2-1; size: few; V: TRBV2; D: -; CDR3: CAIITGSSYNEQFF; DNA: TGTGCCATTATCACAGGGAGCTCCTACAATGAGCAGTTCTTC
J: TRBJ1-4; size: -; V: TRBV7-2; D: -; CDR3: CASSLVADEKLFF; DNA: TGTGCCAGCAGCTTAGTGGCGGATGAAAAACTGTTTTTT
J: TRBJ1-2; size: -; V: TRBV2; D: TRBD1; CDR3: CASSVQGNYGYTF; DNA: TGTGCCAGCAGCGTACAGGGGAACTATGGCTACACCTTC
J: TRBJ2-7; size: -; V: TRBV7-2; D: -; CDR3: CASSPRSAGYEQYF; DNA: TGTGCCAGCAGCCCTCGATCTGCAGGCTACGAGCAGTACTTC
J: TRBJ2-3; size: -; V: TRBV27; D: -; CDR3: CASSSRQGGTDTQYF; DNA: TGTGCCAGCAGCTCCCGGCAGGGCGGCACAGATACGCAGTATTTT
J: TRBJ1-4; size: -; V: TRBV6-5; D: -; CDR3: CASSYALGQVGEKLFF; DNA: TGTGCCAGCAGTTACGCCCTCGGCCAGGTCGGCGAAAAACTGTTTTTT
J: TRBJ1-1; size: few; V: TRBV6-5; D: -; CDR3: CASSLGGPMAEAFF; DNA: TGTGCCAGCAGCCTCGGGGGTCCCATGGCTGAAGCTTTCTTT
J: TRBJ1-1; size: once; V: TRBV7-9; D: TRBD1; CDR3: CASSLEVGRGRGTEAFF; DNA: TGTGCCAGCAGCTTAGAGGTCGGCAGGGGGCGAGGGACTGAAGCTTTCTTT
J: TRBJ1-1; size: -; V: TRBV7-9; D: -; CDR3: CASSFQTGKNTEAFF; DNA: TGTGCCAGCAGCTTTCAGACTGGTAAGAACACTGAAGCTTTCTTT
J: TRBJ1-1; size: -; V: TRBV7-9; D: -; CDR3: CSSSLQGTEAFF; DNA: TGTTCCAGCAGCCTTCAGGGGACTGAAGCTTTCTTT
J: TRBJ2-2; size: -; V: TRBV5-1; D: -; CDR3: CASSLASFRENTGELFF; DNA: TGCGCCAGCAGCTTGGCTTCTTTCAGGGAAAACACCGGGGAGCTGTTTTTT
J: TRBJ2-3; size: -; V: TRBV5-4; D: -; CDR3: CASSQPQVLTDTQYF; DNA: TGTGCCAGCAGCCAACCCCAGGTTCTCACAGATACGCAGTATTTT
J: TRBJ1-2; size: -; V: TRBV5-4; D: TRBD1; CDR3: CASSFPYRGRDDYGYTF; DNA: TGTGCCAGCAGCTTCCCTTACAGGGGGCGGGATGACTATGGCTACACCTTC
J: TRBJ2-6; size: -; V: TRBV5-1; D: TRBD1; CDR3: CASSTETGFGANVLTF; DNA: TGCGCCAGCAGCACCGAGACAGGGTTTGGGGCCAACGTCCTGACTTTC
J: TRBJ2-7; size: few; V: TRBV4-3; D: -; CDR3: CASSQDRQGPDLFYEQYF; DNA: TGCGCCAGCAGCCAAGATCGGCAGGGCCCAGATTTATTCTACGAGCAGTACTTC
J: TRBJ2-2; size: -; V: TRBV19; D: TRBD2; CDR3: CASSPQGLATGELFF; DNA: TGTGCCAGTAGTCCTCAGGGACTAGCCACAGGGGAGCTGTTTTTT
J: TRBJ1-1; size: few; V: TRBV29-1; D: -; CDR3: CSVGGVGGNTEAFF; DNA: TGCAGCGTTGGTGGGGTGGGGGGGAACACTGAAGCTTTCTTT